The subject of this entry is one TCR beta chain. This sample was included in a study of blood T cell repertoires in COVID-19. Study as a whole: Some COVID-19 samples were acute and others convalescent; all came from the United States, Italy and Spain. From T cells, B-cell-depleted T cells, or PBMCs came the material, which was cDNA or gDNA.

From germline, CDR1 is SGDLS and CDR2 YYNGEE. This CDR3 is 15 amino acids long. V lost 0 bases, J lost 3 bases, and 3 bases stayed unmatched. As handled by the study authors: Reference gene primer amplification gave nucleated cell count estimates. Clones were read by immunoSEQ multiplex PCR, and TCRdb kept only the in-frame ones, dropping some. Clone size and V and J calls were adopted from that table, with D and trimming inferred from the DNA. The sample records approximately 280,000 clones, approximately 90% being singletons. Source material: peripheral blood. The receptor comes from a man aged 40-55 years with acute or convalescent COVID-19. The chain couples TRBV9 to TRBJ2-1, with 7 bases fitting TRBD1. Here the CDR3 reads CASSVGGGHYNEQFF. The CDR3 DNA reads TGTGCCAGCAGCGTAGGAGGGGGCCACTACAATGAGCAGTTCTTC.